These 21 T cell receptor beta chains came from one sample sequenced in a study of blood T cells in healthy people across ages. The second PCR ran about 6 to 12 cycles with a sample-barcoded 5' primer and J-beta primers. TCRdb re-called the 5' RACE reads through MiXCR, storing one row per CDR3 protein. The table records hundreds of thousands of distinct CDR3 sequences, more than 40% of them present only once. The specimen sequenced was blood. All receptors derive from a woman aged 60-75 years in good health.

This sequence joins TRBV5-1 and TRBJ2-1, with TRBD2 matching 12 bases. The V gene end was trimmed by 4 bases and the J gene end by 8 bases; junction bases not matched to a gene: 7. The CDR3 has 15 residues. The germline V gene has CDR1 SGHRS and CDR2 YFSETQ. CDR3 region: CASSNPSGRADEQFF. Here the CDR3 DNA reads TGCGCCAGCAGCAACCCTAGCGGGAGGGCCGATGAGCAGTTCTTC.

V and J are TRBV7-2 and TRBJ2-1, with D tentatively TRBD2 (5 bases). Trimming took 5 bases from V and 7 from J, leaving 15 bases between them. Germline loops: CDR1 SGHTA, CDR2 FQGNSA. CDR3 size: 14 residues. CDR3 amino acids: CASSKQLVGNEQFF. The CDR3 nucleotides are TGTGCCAGCAGCAAACAACTAGTGGGGAATGAGCAGTTCTTC.

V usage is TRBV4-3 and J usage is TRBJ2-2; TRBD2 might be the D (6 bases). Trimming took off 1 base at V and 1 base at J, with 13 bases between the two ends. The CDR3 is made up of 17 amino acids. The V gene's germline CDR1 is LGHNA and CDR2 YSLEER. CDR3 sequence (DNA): TGCGCCAGCAGCCAAGGACCGAGACTAGAGAACACCGGGGAGCTGTTTTTT. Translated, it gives CASSQGPRLENTGELFF.

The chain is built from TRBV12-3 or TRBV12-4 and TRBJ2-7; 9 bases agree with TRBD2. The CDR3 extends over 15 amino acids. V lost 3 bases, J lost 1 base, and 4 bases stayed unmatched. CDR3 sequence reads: CASSFGLATSYEQYF. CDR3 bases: TGTGCCAGCAGTTTCGGACTAGCGACATCCTACGAGCAGTACTTC.

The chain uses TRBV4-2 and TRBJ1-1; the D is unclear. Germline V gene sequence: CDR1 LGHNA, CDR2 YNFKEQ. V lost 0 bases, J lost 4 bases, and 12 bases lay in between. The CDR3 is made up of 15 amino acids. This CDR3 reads CASSQDQGGRTEAFF. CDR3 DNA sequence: TGTGCCAGCAGCCAAGATCAAGGAGGTCGCACTGAAGCTTTCTTT.

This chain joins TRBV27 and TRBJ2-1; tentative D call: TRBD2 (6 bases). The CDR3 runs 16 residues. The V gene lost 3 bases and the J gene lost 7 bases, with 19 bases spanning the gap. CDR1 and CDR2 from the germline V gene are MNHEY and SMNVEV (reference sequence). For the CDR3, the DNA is TGTGCCAGCAGTTTCTCTGGGCGGGGAAGCAAGAATGAGCAGTTCTTC. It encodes CASSFSGRGSKNEQFF.

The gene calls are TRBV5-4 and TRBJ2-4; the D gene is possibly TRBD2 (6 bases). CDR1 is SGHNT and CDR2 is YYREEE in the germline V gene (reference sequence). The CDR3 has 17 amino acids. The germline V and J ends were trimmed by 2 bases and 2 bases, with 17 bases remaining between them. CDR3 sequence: CASSLATGVVPKNIQYF. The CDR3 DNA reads TGTGCCAGCAGCTTAGCCACGGGAGTTGTCCCCAAAAACATTCAGTACTTC. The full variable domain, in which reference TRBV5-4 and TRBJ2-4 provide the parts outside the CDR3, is ETGVTQSPTHLIKTRGQQVTLRCSSQSGHNTVSWYQQALGQGPQFIFQYYREEENGRGNFPPRFSGLQFPNYSSELNVNALELDDSALYLCASSLATGVVPKNIQYFGAGTRLSVL.

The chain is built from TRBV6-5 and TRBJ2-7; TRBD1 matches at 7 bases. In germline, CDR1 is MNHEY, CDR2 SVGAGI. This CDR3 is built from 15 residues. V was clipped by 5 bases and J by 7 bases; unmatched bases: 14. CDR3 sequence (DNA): TGTGCCAGCAGTCCCCGGACCACAGGGGCCGGGGAGCAGTACTTC. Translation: CASSPRTTGAGEQYF.

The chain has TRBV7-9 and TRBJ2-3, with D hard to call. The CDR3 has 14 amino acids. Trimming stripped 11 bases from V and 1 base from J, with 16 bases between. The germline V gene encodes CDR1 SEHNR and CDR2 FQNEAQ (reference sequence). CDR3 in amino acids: CAQPGQQGTDTQYF. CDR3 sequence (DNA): TGTGCCCAGCCTGGGCAGCAGGGCACAGATACGCAGTATTTT. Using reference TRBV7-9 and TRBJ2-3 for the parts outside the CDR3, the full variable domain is DTGVSQNPRHKITKRGQNVTFRCDPISEHNRLYWYRQTLGQGPEFLTYFQNEAQLEKSRLLSDRFSAERPKGSFSTLEIQRTEQGDSAMYLCAQPGQQGTDTQYFGPGTRLTVL.

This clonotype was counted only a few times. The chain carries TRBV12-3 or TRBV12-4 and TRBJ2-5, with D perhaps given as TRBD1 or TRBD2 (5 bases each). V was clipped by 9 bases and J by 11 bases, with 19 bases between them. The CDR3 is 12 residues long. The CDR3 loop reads CASKAGRAEQYF. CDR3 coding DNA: TGTGCCAGTAAAGCAGGGCGAGCGGAGCAGTACTTC.

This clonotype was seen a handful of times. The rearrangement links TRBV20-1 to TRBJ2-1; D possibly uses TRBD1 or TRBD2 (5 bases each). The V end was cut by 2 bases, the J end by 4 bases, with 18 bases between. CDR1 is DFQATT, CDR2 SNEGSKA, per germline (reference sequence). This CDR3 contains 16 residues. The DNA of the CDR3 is TGCAGTGCTAGAAAACAACAGGAGACTACGTACAATGAGCAGTTCTTC. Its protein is CSARKQQETTYNEQFF.

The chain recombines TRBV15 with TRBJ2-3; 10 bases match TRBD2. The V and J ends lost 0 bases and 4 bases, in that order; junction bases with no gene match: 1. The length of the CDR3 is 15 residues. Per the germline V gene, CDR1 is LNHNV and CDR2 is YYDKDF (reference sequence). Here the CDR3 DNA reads TGTGCCACCAGCAGAGAAGCGGGAGGGCCAGATACGCAGTATTTT. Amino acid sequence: CATSREAGGPDTQYF.

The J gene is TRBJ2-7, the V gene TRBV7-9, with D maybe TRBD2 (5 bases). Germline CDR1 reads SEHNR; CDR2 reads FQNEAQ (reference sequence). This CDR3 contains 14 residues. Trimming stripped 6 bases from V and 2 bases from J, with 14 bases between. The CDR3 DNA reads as TGTGCCAGCAGGCCGGACTCCTCGACCTACGAGCAGTACTTC. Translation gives CASRPDSSTYEQYF.

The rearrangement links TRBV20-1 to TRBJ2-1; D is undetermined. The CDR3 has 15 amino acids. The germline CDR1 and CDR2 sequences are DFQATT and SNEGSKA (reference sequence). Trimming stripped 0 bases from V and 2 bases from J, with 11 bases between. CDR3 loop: CSAREEGSPYNEQFF. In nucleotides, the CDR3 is TGCAGTGCTAGAGAAGAAGGGTCCCCCTACAATGAGCAGTTCTTC.

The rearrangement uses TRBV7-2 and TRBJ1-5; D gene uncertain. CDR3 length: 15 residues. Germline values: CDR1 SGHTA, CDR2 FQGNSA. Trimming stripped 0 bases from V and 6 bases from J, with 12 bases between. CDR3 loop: CASSLAGVSGQPQHF. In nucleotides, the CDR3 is TGTGCCAGCAGCTTAGCCGGGGTATCGGGTCAGCCCCAGCATTTT.

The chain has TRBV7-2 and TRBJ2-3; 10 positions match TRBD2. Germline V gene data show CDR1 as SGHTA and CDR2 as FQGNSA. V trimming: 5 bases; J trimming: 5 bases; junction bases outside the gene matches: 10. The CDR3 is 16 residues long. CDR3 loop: CASSTPAGGREDTQYF. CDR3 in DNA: TGTGCCAGCAGCACGCCAGCGGGAGGGCGGGAAGATACGCAGTATTTT.

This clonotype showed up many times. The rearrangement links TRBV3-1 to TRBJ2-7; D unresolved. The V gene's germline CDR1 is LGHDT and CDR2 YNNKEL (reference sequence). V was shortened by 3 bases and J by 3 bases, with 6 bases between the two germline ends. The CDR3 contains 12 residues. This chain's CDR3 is CASSHGVYEQYF. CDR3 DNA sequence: TGTGCCAGCAGCCACGGAGTCTACGAGCAGTACTTC.

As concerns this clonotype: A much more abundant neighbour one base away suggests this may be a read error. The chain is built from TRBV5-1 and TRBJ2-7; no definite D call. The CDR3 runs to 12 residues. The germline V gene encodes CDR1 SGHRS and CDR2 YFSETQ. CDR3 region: CASSLDTYGQYF. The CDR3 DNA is TGCGCCAGCAGCTTGGATACCTACGGGCAGTACTTC. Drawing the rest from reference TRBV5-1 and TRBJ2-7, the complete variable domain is KAGVTQTPRYLIKTRGQQVTLSCSPISGHRSVSWYQQTPGQGLQFLFEYFSETQRNKGNFPGRFSGRQFSNSRSEMNVSTLELGDSALYLCASSLDTYGQYFGPGTRLTVT.

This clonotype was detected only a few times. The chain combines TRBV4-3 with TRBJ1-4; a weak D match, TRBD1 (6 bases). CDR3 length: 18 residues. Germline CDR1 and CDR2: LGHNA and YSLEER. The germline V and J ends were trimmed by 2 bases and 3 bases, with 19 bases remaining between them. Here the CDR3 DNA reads TGCGCCAGCAGCCAAACAAAGCTTCAGGGGAGGCCTAATGAAAAACTGTTTTTT. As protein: CASSQTKLQGRPNEKLFF.

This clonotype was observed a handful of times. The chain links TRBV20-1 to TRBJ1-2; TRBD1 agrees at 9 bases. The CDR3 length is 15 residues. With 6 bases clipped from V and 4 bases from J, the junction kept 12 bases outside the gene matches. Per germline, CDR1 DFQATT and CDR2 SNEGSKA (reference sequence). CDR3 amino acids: CSAANPGQGSYGYTF. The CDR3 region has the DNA TGCAGTGCCGCAAATCCGGGACAGGGCAGCTATGGCTACACCTTC.

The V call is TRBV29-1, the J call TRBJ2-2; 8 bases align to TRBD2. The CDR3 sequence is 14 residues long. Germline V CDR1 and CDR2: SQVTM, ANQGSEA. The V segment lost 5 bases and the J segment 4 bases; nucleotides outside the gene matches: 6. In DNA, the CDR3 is TGCAGCGTTAGAGCGGGAGCCTCCACCGGGGAGCTGTTTTTT. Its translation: CSVRAGASTGELFF.